The entry below describes one TCR beta chain. V lost 0 bases and J lost 2, with 7 bases in between. This CDR3 has 14 amino acids. Germline V gene lookup returns CDR1 SGHDN and CDR2 FVKESK. These data originate in a study of CD8+ T cells in alopecia areata. Extracted RNA was reverse transcribed, and the resulting cDNA served as sequencing template. Assay used: immunoSEQ multiplex PCR; TCRdb lists only in-frame clones, some missing. The data hold 100,000 to 150,000 clones, with around 61% observed a single time. The sample consisted of CD4+ T cells sorted from blood. The origin of this receptor is a human donor in good health. This chain uses TRBV14 with TRBJ2-5; TRBD1 is a possible D gene (5 bases). The CDR3, as DNA: TGTGCCAGCAGCCAAGACCCAGGGCAAGAGACCCAGTACTTC. Its protein is CASSQDPGQETQYF. Full variable domain (rest looked up from reference TRBV14 and TRBJ2-5): EAGVTQFPSHSVIEKGQTVTLRCDPISGHDNLYWYRRVMGKEIKFLLHFVKESKQDESGMPNNRFLAERTGGTYSTLKVQPAELEDSGVYFCASSQDPGQETQYFGPGTRLLVL.